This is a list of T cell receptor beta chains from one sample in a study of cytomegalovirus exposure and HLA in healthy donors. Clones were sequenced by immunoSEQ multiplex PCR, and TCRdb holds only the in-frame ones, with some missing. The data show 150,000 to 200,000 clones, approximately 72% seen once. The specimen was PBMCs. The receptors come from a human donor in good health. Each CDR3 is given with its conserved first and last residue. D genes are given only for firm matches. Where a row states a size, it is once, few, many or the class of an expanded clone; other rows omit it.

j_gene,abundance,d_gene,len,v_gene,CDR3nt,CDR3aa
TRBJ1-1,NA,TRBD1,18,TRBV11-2,TGTGCCAGCAGCGCTGCCCTTGGACAGGGGGCGTCGGGCACTGAAGCTTTCTTT,CASSAALGQGASGTEAFF
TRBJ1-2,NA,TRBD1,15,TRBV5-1,TGCGCCAGCAGCTTGGGACAGGGGGCTGGCTATGGCTACACCTTC,CASSLGQGAGYGYTF
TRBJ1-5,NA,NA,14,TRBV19,TGTGCCAGTCACCCGGGTTATAGCAATCAGCCCCAGCATTTT,CASHPGYSNQPQHF
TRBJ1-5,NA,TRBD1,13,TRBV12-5,TGTGCTAGCCAACAGGGGAGAAATCAGCCCCAGCATTTT,CASQQGRNQPQHF
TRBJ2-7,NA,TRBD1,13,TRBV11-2,TGTGCCAGCAGCCCGGGGACAGTCTACGAGCAGTACTTC,CASSPGTVYEQYF
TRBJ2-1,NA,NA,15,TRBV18,TGTGCCAGCTCACCTCGACAGGAAGTGGACAATGAGCAGTTCTTC,CASSPRQEVDNEQFF
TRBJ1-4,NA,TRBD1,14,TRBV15,TGTGCCACCAGCAGAGGCAGGGGGGTTGAAAAACTGTTTTTT,CATSRGRGVEKLFF
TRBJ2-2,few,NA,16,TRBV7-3,TGTGCCAGCAGCTTAATGGGGGGGCAAAACACCGGGGAGCTGTTTTTT,CASSLMGGQNTGELFF
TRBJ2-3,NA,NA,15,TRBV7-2,TGTGCCAGCAGCTTACAGAAGACTAGCACAGATACGCAGTATTTT,CASSLQKTSTDTQYF
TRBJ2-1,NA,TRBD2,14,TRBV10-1,TGCGCCAGCAGTGAGTTAGCGGGGGTCGGTGAGCAGTTCTTC,CASSELAGVGEQFF
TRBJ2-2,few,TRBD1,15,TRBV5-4,TGTGCCAGCAGGCCGACAGGGGGCATTCCCGGGGAGCTGTTTTTT,CASRPTGGIPGELFF
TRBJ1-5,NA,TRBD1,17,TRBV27,TGTGCCAGCAGTGCCTTGACAGGGAGTCTAGACAATCAGCCCCAGCATTTT,CASSALTGSLDNQPQHF
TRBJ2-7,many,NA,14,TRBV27,TGTGCCAGCAGTTTAGGAACAGGGCCCTACGAGCAGTACTTC,CASSLGTGPYEQYF
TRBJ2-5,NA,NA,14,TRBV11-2,TGTGCCAGCAGCTTTAACAGGGATGGGGAGACCCAGTACTTC,CASSFNRDGETQYF
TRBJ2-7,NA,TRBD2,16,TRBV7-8,TGTGCCAGCAGCTTAGCCCCGGGACTAGCCGGGTACGAGCAGTACTTC,CASSLAPGLAGYEQYF
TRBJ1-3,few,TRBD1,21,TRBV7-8,TGTGCCAGCAGCTTATATCCGCAGGGGACAGGGGTTTTTATAGCTGGAAACACCATATATTTT,CASSLYPQGTGVFIAGNTIYF
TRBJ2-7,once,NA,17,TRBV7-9,TGTGCCAGCAGCTTAGCCGGTGGAGGTTTGGGCTCCTACGAGCAGTACTTC,CASSLAGGGLGSYEQYF
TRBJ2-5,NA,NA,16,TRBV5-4,TGTGCCAGCAGCCCGCTACAGGGTTTTGGCGTAGAGACCCAGTACTTC,CASSPLQGFGVETQYF
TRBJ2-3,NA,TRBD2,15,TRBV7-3,TGTGCCAGCAGTCCGACTAGCGGGGCTCAGGATACGCAGTATTTT,CASSPTSGAQDTQYF
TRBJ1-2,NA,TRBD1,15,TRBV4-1,TGCGCCAGCAGCCGCGGACGGGACAGGATCTATGGCTACACCTTC,CASSRGRDRIYGYTF
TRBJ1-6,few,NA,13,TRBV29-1,TGCAGCGTTGGGGTAGGGGGTAATTCACCCCTCCACTTT,CSVGVGGNSPLHF
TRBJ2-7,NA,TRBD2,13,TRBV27,TGTGCCAGCAGTTTAGCGGGAGACTACGAGCAGTACTTC,CASSLAGDYEQYF
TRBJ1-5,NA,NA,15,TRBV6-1,TGTGCCAGCAGTGGCCTACAGGGAAATTATCAGCCCCAGCATTTT,CASSGLQGNYQPQHF
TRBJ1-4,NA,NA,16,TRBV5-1,TGCGCCAGCAGCTTGGTTGTACGGGCAACTAATGAAAAACTGTTTTTT,CASSLVVRATNEKLFF
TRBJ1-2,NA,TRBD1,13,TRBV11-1,TGTGCCAGCAGCCTGGACAGGGTCTATGGCTACACCTTC,CASSLDRVYGYTF
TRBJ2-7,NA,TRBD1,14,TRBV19,TGTGCCAGTAGCCCGGGACAGGGGCGAGACGAGCAGTACTTC,CASSPGQGRDEQYF
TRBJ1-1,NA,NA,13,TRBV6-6,TGTGCCAGCAGGGGGGGGACTCACACTGAAGCTTTCTTT,CASRGGTHTEAFF
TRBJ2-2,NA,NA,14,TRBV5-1,TGCGCCAGCAGCTTCGGGGGGAACACCGGGGAGCTGTTTTTT,CASSFGGNTGELFF
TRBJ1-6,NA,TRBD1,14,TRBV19,TGTGCCAGTAGTATAACAGGGGGCAATTCACCCCTCCACTTT,CASSITGGNSPLHF
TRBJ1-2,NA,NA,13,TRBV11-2,TGTGCCAGCAGCTCCACAGGGAACTATGGCTACACCTTC,CASSSTGNYGYTF
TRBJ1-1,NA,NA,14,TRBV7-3,TGTGCCAGCAGTGCGGGGGAATTGAACACTGAAGCTTTCTTT,CASSAGELNTEAFF
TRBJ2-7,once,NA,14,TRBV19,TGTGCCAGTAGTAACCGGGGGTCCCTCTACGAGCAGTACTTC,CASSNRGSLYEQYF
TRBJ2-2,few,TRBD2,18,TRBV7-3,TGTGCCAGCAGCTTAGCCCCAGCGGGGGGGCTGGGAACCGGGGAGCTGTTTTTT,CASSLAPAGGLGTGELFF
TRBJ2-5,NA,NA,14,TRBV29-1,TGCAGCGTTGCATGGTGGGGGGAAAGAGAGACCCAGTACTTC,CSVAWWGERETQYF
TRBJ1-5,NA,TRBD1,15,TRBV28,TGTGCCAGCGGGGGATCGGGACAGGGCAATCAGCCCCAGCATTTT,CASGGSGQGNQPQHF
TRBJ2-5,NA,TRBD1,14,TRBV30,TGTGCCTGGAGTCTCGGACAGGTAGAAGAGACCCAGTACTTC,CAWSLGQVEETQYF